These 17 T cell receptor beta chains originate from one sample sequenced in a study of liver allograft versus peripheral blood T cells. About the research overall: Transplanted livers and recipients' peripheral blood had their T cell receptor repertoires compared.

Using its own MiXCR run on the reads, TCRdb lists one record per CDR3 protein. The table has roughly 3,900 distinct CDR3 sequences, about 18% seen once. The receptors were sampled from a human patient who had a liver transplant. Part of the T cells may come from the graft donor.

The chain has TRBV7-9 and TRBJ2-7; TRBD2 matches 9 bases. V lost 5 bases, J lost 6 bases, and 17 bases stayed unmatched. Germline CDR1 SEHNR, CDR2 FQNEAQ (reference sequence). The length of the CDR3 is 17 residues. CDR3 loop: CASSPTYSGSSGVEQYF. The CDR3 bases are TGTGCCAGCAGCCCCACCTATAGCGGGAGCTCGGGCGTCGAGCAGTACTTC.

This clonotype is deemed medium-sized (0.01 to 0.1%). The chain combines TRBV27 with TRBJ2-3, with D tentatively TRBD2 (7 bases). Trimming pared 7 bases from V and 7 bases from J, leaving 21 bases between. Germline CDR1 reads MNHEY; CDR2 reads SMNVEV (reference sequence). The CDR3 sequence is 15 residues long. The CDR3 DNA reads TGTGCCAGCACCCAGGGGAATAGCGGGCTATATACGCAGTATTTT. Amino acids: CASTQGNSGLYTQYF.

Remarks on this clonotype: A much larger clonotype is one base distant, so this may be a read error. The CDR3 spells CASSEFFDGAYEQYF. CDR3 coding DNA: TGTGCCAGCAGTGAGTTTTTTGACGGGGCCTACGAGCAGTACTTC. The chain uses TRBV6-1 and TRBJ2-7; possibly TRBD2 for D (5 bases). The CDR3 sequence is 15 residues long. Deletions cut 3 bases from V and 2 bases from J, with 14 bases between. CDR1 MNHNS and CDR2 SASEGT come from the germline V gene.

This clonotype was observed at least ten times. CDR3 amino acids: CASRMSGLGDYEQYF. The CDR3 coding sequence is TGTGCCAGCAGAATGTCTGGACTGGGGGACTACGAGCAGTACTTC. The chain recombines TRBV27 with TRBJ2-7; D may match TRBD1 or TRBD2 (5 bases each). Trimming left V 6 bases short and J 3 bases short, with 18 bases between. The CDR3 has 15 amino acids. CDR1 and CDR2 (germline): MNHEY, SMNVEV (reference sequence).

This clonotype came up a few times. The chain has TRBV13 and TRBJ1-1, with D possibly matching TRBD1 (5 bases). This CDR3 contains 12 residues. Germline CDR1 is PRHDT and CDR2 is FYEKMQ (reference sequence). Trimming stripped 5 bases from V and 10 bases from J, with 14 bases between. The CDR3 bases are TGTGCCAGCAGCCCCAGGCCGGGGGGAGCTTTCTTT. Residues: CASSPRPGGAFF. The complete variable domain, with remaining parts taken from reference TRBV13 and TRBJ1-1, reads AAGVIQSPRHLIKEKRETATLKCYPIPRHDTVYWYQQGPGQDPQFLISFYEKMQSDKGSIPDRFSAQQFSDYHSELNMSSLELGDSALYFCASSPRPGGAFFGQGTRLTVV.

Judged by abundance, this clonotype is medium-sized. This chain joins TRBV28 and TRBJ2-7; 8 bases line up with TRBD2. The CDR3 sequence is 13 residues long. The V gene end was trimmed by 6 bases and the J gene end by 5 bases; junction bases not matched to a gene: 6. CDR1 is MDHEN and CDR2 is SYDVKM in the germline V gene. The CDR3 reads CASSRGGRNEQYF. The CDR3 coding sequence is TGTGCCAGCAGCCGGGGGGGAAGGAACGAGCAGTACTTC. The complete variable domain, with remaining parts taken from reference TRBV28 and TRBJ2-7, reads DVKVTQSSRYLVKRTGEKVFLECVQDMDHENMFWYRQDPGLGLRLIYFSYDVKMKEKGDIPEGYSVSREKKERFSLILESASTNQTSMYLCASSRGGRNEQYFGPGTRLTVT.

By share, this clonotype counts as medium-sized. This CDR3 is CASMDSNQPQHF. CDR3 sequence (DNA): TGTGCCAGTATGGATAGCAATCAGCCCCAGCATTTT. This chain joins TRBV19 and TRBJ1-5; D is ambiguous. The CDR3 totals 12 residues. Germline CDR1 LNHDA, CDR2 SQIVND (reference sequence). With 7 bases removed from V and 0 bases from J, the gap between germline ends came to 4 bases.

This clonotype is classed as medium-sized. CDR3: CASRGTSGRSPNTGELFF. The CDR3 DNA reads TGTGCCAGCAGAGGGACTAGCGGGAGGTCCCCGAACACCGGGGAGCTGTTTTTT. The rearrangement links TRBV6-2 or TRBV6-3 to TRBJ2-2; 15 bases are a match to TRBD2. The CDR3 totals 18 residues. V lost 6 bases, J lost 0 bases, and 5 bases stayed unmatched. In germline, CDR1 is MNHEY, CDR2 SVGEGT.

The chain is built from TRBV20-1 and TRBJ2-5; D tentatively reads TRBD1 or TRBD2 (6 bases each). CDR3 length: 16 residues. The germline V gene has CDR1 DFQATT and CDR2 SNEGSKA (reference sequence). The V gene lost 6 bases and the J gene lost 2 bases, with 22 bases spanning the gap. The CDR3 DNA reads as TGCAGTGCCGAGCAGGGGAAGGGAGGAACGCAAGAGACCCAGTACTTC. It specifies CSAEQGKGGTQETQYF.

This clonotype is labeled as medium-sized (0.01 to 0.1%). The chain links TRBV5-6 to TRBJ2-1; D may be TRBD1 (5 bases). Looked up from germline, CDR1 is SGHDT and CDR2 is YYEEEE. Trimming removed 0 bases at V and 10 bases at J, with 5 bases between. This CDR3 contains 11 residues. The CDR3 reads CASSLGGEQFF. The CDR3 DNA is TGTGCCAGCAGCTTGGGGGGCGAGCAGTTCTTC.

The rearrangement uses TRBV2 and TRBJ2-7, with D unclear. This CDR3 has 13 residues. The germline V gene encodes CDR1 SNHLY and CDR2 FYNNEI. Trimming removed 8 bases from V and 2 bases from J, with 13 bases in between. The CDR3 DNA sequence: TGTGCCAGCGGGGAAGAACTTACCTACGAGCAGTACTTC. Amino acids: CASGEELTYEQYF.

This clonotype has ten or more counts. The rearrangement links TRBV11-2 to TRBJ2-2; no firm D call. V dropped 2 bases and J dropped 6 bases, with 7 bases sitting between them. The germline gives CDR1 SGHAT, CDR2 FQNNGV. The CDR3 spans 13 residues. CDR3 in amino acids: CASSLPNSGELFF. Here the CDR3 DNA reads TGTGCCAGCAGCTTACCAAACTCCGGGGAGCTGTTTTTT.

By sample share, this clonotype is medium-sized. The chain uses TRBV12-3 or TRBV12-4 and TRBJ2-2; the D is unclear. The V and J ends lost 3 bases and 2 bases respectively, with 10 bases between them. The CDR3 totals 15 residues. In nucleotides, the CDR3 is TGTGCCAGCAGTTTGCGGCCCCCAAACACCGGGGAGCTGTTTTTT. It translates to CASSLRPPNTGELFF.

This clonotype is medium-sized within its sample. The rearrangement links TRBV24-1 to TRBJ1-5; D possibly corresponds to TRBD1 (6 bases). CDR3 length equals 14 residues. CDR1 and CDR2 from the germline V gene are KGHDR and SFDVKD. Trimming took off 4 bases at V and 6 bases at J, with 12 bases between the two ends. The CDR3 nucleotides are TGTGCCACCAGTGAAAACAGGGTGTTTCAGCCCCAGCATTTT. Translated, it gives CATSENRVFQPQHF.

This clonotype was detected only a few times. The V gene is TRBV20-1, the J gene TRBJ1-1, with 8 bases that match TRBD1. CDR1 DFQATT and CDR2 SNEGSKA come from the germline V gene (reference sequence). J lost 4 bases, V lost 1 base, and 8 bases had no gene match. This CDR3 contains 15 residues. CDR3 protein: CSARGAQGAITEAFF. For the CDR3, the DNA is TGCAGTGCTAGAGGGGCCCAGGGGGCGATCACTGAAGCTTTCTTT.

The chain joins TRBV5-4 to TRBJ1-2; TRBD1 agrees at 9 bases. This CDR3 is built from 15 residues. V was pared by 10 bases and J by 4 bases, with 14 bases of the junction left unmatched. Germline values: CDR1 SGHNT, CDR2 YYREEE (reference sequence). CDR3 DNA: TGTGCCGTTAATTTCCGGGACAGGGAAGTCTATGGCTACACCTTC. It codes for CAVNFRDREVYGYTF.

The sample holds a few counts of this clonotype. The chain recombines TRBV5-6 with TRBJ2-7; TRBD1 matches 7 bases. CDR3 length: 16 amino acids. J was trimmed by 3 bases and V by 2 bases; bases with no gene match: 11. In germline, CDR1 is SGHDT, CDR2 YYEEEE. The CDR3 reads CASSFVPGTADYEQYF. The CDR3 DNA reads as TGTGCCAGCAGCTTTGTCCCCGGGACAGCAGACTACGAGCAGTACTTC.